The 25 T cell receptor beta chains below come from one sample, sequenced in a study of T cells after yellow fever vaccination. TCRdb recomputed calls from the 5' RACE reads with MiXCR, one row per CDR3 protein. Of 300,000 or so distinct CDR3 sequences detected, about 7.8% appear once; the ten largest clones hold roughly 18%. The sample was PBMCs, taken about 49 days after the first yellow fever vaccination. The receptors stem from a man aged 18-30 years who received the YFV17D yellow fever vaccine.

This clonotype was detected a few times. This chain joins TRBV6-4 and TRBJ1-1; D not certain. The CDR3 spans 13 residues. The germline V gene has CDR1 MRHNA and CDR2 SNTAGT. The germline V and J ends were trimmed by 6 bases and 2 bases, with 10 bases remaining between them. The CDR3 DNA sequence: TGTGCCAGCAGCAGTTGGATAAACACTGAAGCTTTCTTT. Residues: CASSSWINTEAFF.

The DNA of the CDR3 is TGTGCCAGCAGTTTGGAATGGGGACAGGGCGTATCACCCCTCCACTTT. It encodes CASSLEWGQGVSPLHF. V usage is TRBV27 and J usage is TRBJ1-6, with 9 bases lining up with TRBD1. V lost 3 bases, J lost 10 bases, and 10 bases stayed unmatched. This CDR3 has 16 amino acids. CDR1 MNHEY and CDR2 SMNVEV come from the germline V gene (reference sequence).

This clonotype was counted only a few times. The V call is TRBV2, the J call TRBJ1-5; TRBD1 might be the D (5 bases). The V end was cut by 6 bases, the J end by 5 bases, with 14 bases between. CDR3 length equals 14 residues. Germline V gene data show CDR1 as SNHLY and CDR2 as FYNNEI. CDR3 sequence (DNA): TGTGCCAGCAGCCCCATGGGAGGGGATCAGCCCCAGCATTTT. It codes for CASSPMGGDQPQHF. Filled out from reference TRBV2 and TRBJ1-5, the complete variable domain reads EPEVTQTPSHQVTQMGQEVILRCVPISNHLYFYWYRQILGQKVEFLVSFYNNEISEKSEIFDDQFSVERPDGSNFTLKIRSTKLEDSAMYFCASSPMGGDQPQHFGDGTRLSIL.

This clonotype was detected many times. The V call is TRBV5-1, the J call TRBJ1-1, with a tentative D call TRBD1 (5 bases). The ends were cut back, 1 base at V and 2 bases at J, with 15 bases in the middle. The CDR3 loop spans 16 amino acids. Germline CDR1 SGHRS, CDR2 YFSETQ. The CDR3 nucleotides are TGCGCCAGCAGCTTGCAGGGACTCTCCGAAAACACTGAAGCTTTCTTT. Translation gives CASSLQGLSENTEAFF.

The rearrangement uses TRBV6-1 and TRBJ2-4, with 7 bases identical to TRBD1. The CDR3 is 14 residues long. Germline V gene sequence: CDR1 MNHNS, CDR2 SASEGT. V was pared by 6 bases and J by 9 bases, with 11 bases of the junction left unmatched. The CDR3 reads CASSPDRARPIQYF. CDR3 nucleotides: TGTGCCAGCAGCCCTGACAGGGCTCGGCCCATTCAGTACTTC.

The rearrangement joins TRBV7-9 to TRBJ2-3; no firm D call. The germline CDR1 and CDR2 sequences are SEHNR and FQNEAQ (reference sequence). The CDR3 consists of 15 residues. Trimming left V 2 bases short and J 0 bases short, with 9 bases between. The CDR3 nucleotides read TGTGCCAGCAGCTTAAGTGGATTTAGCACAGATACGCAGTATTTT. Protein product: CASSLSGFSTDTQYF.

This clonotype was seen more than once but under ten times. The chain uses TRBV4-1 and TRBJ2-3; the D gene is possibly TRBD2 (5 bases). This CDR3 region has 15 residues. Trimming took off 1 base at V and 2 bases at J, with 10 bases between the two ends. Germline V CDR1 and CDR2: MGHRA, YSYEKL. Here the CDR3 DNA reads TGCGCCAGCAGCCAAGCCCCTAGCAACACAGATACGCAGTATTTT. This encodes CASSQAPSNTDTQYF.

The table lists this clonotype with many counts. The chain uses TRBV18 and TRBJ2-7; unclear D gene. V lost 0 bases and J lost 4, with 7 bases in between. CDR3 length equals 13 residues. Germline CDR1 and CDR2: KGHSH and LQKENI. CDR3 region: CASSPPGLYEQYF. Written as DNA, the CDR3 is TGTGCCAGCTCACCACCGGGCTTGTACGAGCAGTACTTC. The full variable domain, completed using reference TRBV18 and TRBJ2-7, is NAGVMQNPRHLVRRRGQEARLRCSPMKGHSHVYWYRQLPEEGLKFMVYLQKENIIDESGMPKERFSAEFPKEGPSILRIQQVVRGDSAAYFCASSPPGLYEQYFGPGTRLTVT.

The rearrangement uses TRBV24-1 and TRBJ2-5; 11 bases align to TRBD1. The ends lost 7 bases at V and 1 base at J; junction bases unmatched: 7. This CDR3 comprises 16 residues. CDR1 is KGHDR, CDR2 SFDVKD, per germline. This chain's CDR3 is CATSTTGQGVQETQYF. The CDR3 DNA reads TGTGCCACCAGCACAACGGGACAGGGGGTCCAAGAGACCCAGTACTTC.

This clonotype was observed a handful of times. The chain is built from TRBV6-2 or TRBV6-3 and TRBJ2-5; maybe TRBD1 (6 bases). Germline lookup yields CDR1 MNHEY and CDR2 SVGEGT. The CDR3 covers 16 residues. V lost 2 bases and J lost 3, with 16 bases in between. CDR3 in DNA: TGTGCCAGCAGTTACCCCTCCGACAGGATAGAAGAGACCCAGTACTTC. Translation gives CASSYPSDRIEETQYF.

The chain combines TRBV5-1 with TRBJ2-1; 14 bases are a match to TRBD2. Germline trimming cut 5 bases from V and 7 bases from J; bases unmatched to any gene: 14. Looked up from germline, CDR1 is SGHRS and CDR2 is YFSETQ. The length of the CDR3 is 18 residues. The CDR3 region has the DNA TGCGCCAGCAGTCCGGGACTAGCGGGAGTATGGTCGGGGAATGAGCAGTTCTTC. As protein: CASSPGLAGVWSGNEQFF. Complete variable domain (other parts from reference TRBV5-1 and TRBJ2-1): KAGVTQTPRYLIKTRGQQVTLSCSPISGHRSVSWYQQTPGQGLQFLFEYFSETQRNKGNFPGRFSGRQFSNSRSEMNVSTLELGDSALYLCASSPGLAGVWSGNEQFFGPGTRLTVL.

This clonotype was observed many times. V usage is TRBV29-1 and J usage is TRBJ1-5; a weak D match, TRBD1 (5 bases). The CDR3 loop spans 12 amino acids. V was trimmed by 5 bases and J by 4 bases, leaving 9 bases between them. Germline CDR1 SQVTM, CDR2 ANQGSEA. The DNA for the CDR3 is TGCAGCGTTCAGGGTGAAAATCAGCCCCAGCATTTT. Amino acids: CSVQGENQPQHF.

This clonotype was seen at least ten times. The chain couples TRBV5-1 to TRBJ2-3; D perhaps matches TRBD2 (6 bases). Between the trimmed V and J ends, which lost 0 bases and 4 bases, there was a span of 15 bases. The CDR3 length is 16 residues. Germline CDR1 SGHRS, CDR2 YFSETQ. Written as DNA, the CDR3 is TGCGCCAGCAGCTTGGGATCTAGCGTCGCCCCAGATACGCAGTATTTT. This gives the protein CASSLGSSVAPDTQYF.

This clonotype showed up just a few times. The chain couples TRBV6-5 to TRBJ1-2, with D possibly being TRBD1 (5 bases). The CDR3 loop spans 16 amino acids. With 0 bases removed from V and 2 bases from J, the gap between germline ends came to 13 bases. CDR1 and CDR2 from the germline V gene are MNHEY and SVGAGI. CDR3 in amino acids: CASSYSGPRVNYGYTF. CDR3 DNA sequence: TGTGCCAGCAGTTACTCGGGGCCCCGGGTGAACTATGGCTACACCTTC.

This clonotype occurred many times. The rearrangement uses TRBV5-4 and TRBJ2-7, with D unresolved. The CDR3 contains 13 residues. In germline, CDR1 is SGHNT, CDR2 YYREEE (reference sequence). V lost 2 bases and J 1 base, leaving 7 bases between the germline ends. Written as DNA, the CDR3 is TGTGCCAGCAGCTTAGACGGGTCCTACGAGCAGTACTTC. Encoded protein: CASSLDGSYEQYF.

The V and J genes are TRBV6-1 and TRBJ1-1, with a weak D call TRBD1 (5 bases). With 1 base removed from V and 11 bases from J, the gap between germline ends came to 14 bases. The germline V gene encodes CDR1 MNHNS and CDR2 SASEGT. The CDR3 runs 13 residues. DNA for the CDR3: TGTGCCAGCAGTGAAGATCCAGGGCGGTGGGCTTTCTTT. The encoded protein is CASSEDPGRWAFF.

This clonotype was counted only a few times. The chain is built from TRBV12-3 or TRBV12-4 and TRBJ1-2, with D unclear. This CDR3 region has 14 residues. V was trimmed by 5 bases and J by 2 bases, leaving 12 bases between them. The CDR3 DNA sequence: TGTGCCAGCAGTCCCTCGGCCCTAAACTATGGCTACACCTTC. Translated: CASSPSALNYGYTF.

The CDR3 protein is CASSPYPTLSYEQYF. The DNA of the CDR3 is TGCGCCAGCAGCCCCTACCCGACACTCTCCTACGAGCAGTACTTC. The rearrangement uses TRBV5-1 and TRBJ2-7, with D unresolved. Germline V gene data show CDR1 as SGHRS and CDR2 as YFSETQ. CDR3 length equals 15 residues. Deletions cut 4 bases from V and 0 bases from J, with 14 bases between.

The table lists this clonotype with many counts. This chain joins TRBV7-2 and TRBJ1-1, with D hard to call. CDR3 size: 13 residues. Germline CDR1 SGHTA, CDR2 FQGNSA. V was cut by 4 bases and J by 4 bases, with 10 bases left in between. CDR3 sequence reads: CASSSHHGTEAFF. For the CDR3, the DNA is TGTGCCAGCAGCTCCCATCACGGCACTGAAGCTTTCTTT.

This clonotype appeared a single time. This chain connects TRBV4-1 to TRBJ2-7; D not certain. Germline V gene lookup returns CDR1 MGHRA and CDR2 YSYEKL. This CDR3 comprises 14 residues. V was clipped by 1 base and J by 0 bases, with 7 bases between them. For the CDR3, the DNA is TGCGCCAGCAGCCAAGTTGTTCCCTCCTACGAGCAGTACGTC. Amino acids: CASSQVVPSYEQYV.

The rearrangement uses TRBV7-3 and TRBJ2-1, with TRBD1 identical over 9 bases. The CDR3 covers 17 residues. After removal of 5 bases from V and 3 bases from J, the junction contained 11 bases not matched to a gene. From germline, CDR1 is SGHTA and CDR2 FQGTGA. The CDR3 sequence: CASSGPGQGYHYNEQFF. CDR3 nucleotides: TGTGCCAGCAGCGGTCCGGGACAGGGTTATCACTACAATGAGCAGTTCTTC.

The chain couples TRBV6-1 to TRBJ1-2; D gene uncertain. Germline CDR1 is MNHNS and CDR2 is SASEGT. V lost 2 bases and J lost 3, with 13 bases in between. The CDR3 runs 15 residues. CDR3: CASSEYRETDYGYTF. CDR3 nucleotide sequence: TGTGCCAGCAGTGAATATAGGGAGACGGACTATGGCTACACCTTC.

The rearrangement uses TRBV20-1 and TRBJ2-4, with D uncertain. Germline V gene sequence: CDR1 DFQATT, CDR2 SNEGSKA (reference sequence). V was pared by 0 bases and J by 1 base, with 10 bases between. The CDR3 length is 15 residues. Written as DNA, the CDR3 is TGCAGTGCTAGAGATCTGGGGTTGGCCAAAAACATTCAGTACTTC. Its protein is CSARDLGLAKNIQYF.

The V gene is TRBV20-1, the J gene TRBJ2-7; D remains ambiguous. The CDR3 length is 12 residues. In germline, CDR1 is DFQATT, CDR2 SNEGSKA (reference sequence). The V end lost 3 bases, the J end lost 2 bases, and 8 bases lay between the germline ends. DNA of the CDR3: TGCAGTGCTAGCACCGGAGCCTACGAGCAGTACTTC. It is translated as CSASTGAYEQYF.

This clonotype has a handful of counts. The chain employs TRBV4-3 and TRBJ2-1; 8 bases align to TRBD1. The CDR3 has 20 amino acids. Trimming took 1 base from V and 1 from J; bases not matched to a gene: 15. Looked up from germline, CDR1 is LGHNA and CDR2 is YSLEER. The CDR3 nucleotides read TGCGCCAGCAGCCAAGCTTGGGGCAGGGGGCAAGTGAGGTCCTACAATGAGCAGTTCTTC. Protein sequence: CASSQAWGRGQVRSYNEQFF.